This T cell receptor beta chain was captured in a study of T cell repertoires in cytomegalovirus infection. Background on the study: Carrying CMV and the relevant HLA type showed in public TCR beta signatures. Broader study findings: Clonotypes of TCR beta that were HLA-C-restricted and CMV-specific dominated the ex vivo response.

A note on this clonotype: Its antigen is currently unknown.

CDR1 is SGHVT, CDR2 SQSDAQ, per germline. The V end was cut by 5 bases, the J end by 5 bases, with 16 bases between. This CDR3 is 15 amino acids long. TCRdb called the reads again in MiXCR, with one record for every CDR3 protein. The table has 600,000 to 800,000 distinct CDR3 sequences, roughly a quarter seen once. Sequencing used CD8+ T cells from PBMCs. This receptor was obtained from a human donor in good health (CMV status not recorded). Some clones in this sample may be carry-over from other donors' samples. The chain is built from TRBV7-4 and TRBJ2-1; D might be TRBD1 or TRBD2, each matching 5 bases. CDR3 in amino acids: CASSPAVRDHNEQFF. As DNA, the CDR3 is TGTGCCAGCAGCCCCGCCGTTCGGGACCACAATGAGCAGTTCTTC.